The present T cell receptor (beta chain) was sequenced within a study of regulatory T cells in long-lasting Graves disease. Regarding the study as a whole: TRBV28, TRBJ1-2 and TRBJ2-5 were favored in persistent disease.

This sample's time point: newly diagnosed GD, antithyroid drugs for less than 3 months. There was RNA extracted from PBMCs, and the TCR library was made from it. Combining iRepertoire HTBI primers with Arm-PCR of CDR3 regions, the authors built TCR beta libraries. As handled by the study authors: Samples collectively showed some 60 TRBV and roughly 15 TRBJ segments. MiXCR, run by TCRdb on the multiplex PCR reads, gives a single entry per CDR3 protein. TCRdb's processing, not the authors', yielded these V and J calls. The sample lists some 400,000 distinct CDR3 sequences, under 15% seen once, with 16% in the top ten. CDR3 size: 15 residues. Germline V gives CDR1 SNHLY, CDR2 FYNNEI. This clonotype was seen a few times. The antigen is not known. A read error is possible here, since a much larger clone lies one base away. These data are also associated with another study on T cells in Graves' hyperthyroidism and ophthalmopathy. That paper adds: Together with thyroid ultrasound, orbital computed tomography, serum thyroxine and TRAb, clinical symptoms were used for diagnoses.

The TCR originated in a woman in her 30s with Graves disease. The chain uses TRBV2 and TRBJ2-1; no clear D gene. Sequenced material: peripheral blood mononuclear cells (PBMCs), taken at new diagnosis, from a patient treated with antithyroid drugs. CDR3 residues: CASSRSHTSYSEQFF. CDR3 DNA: TGTGCCAGCAGCCGATCTCATACGTCCTACAGTGAGCAGTTCTTC.